This is a list of T cell receptor beta chains from one sample in a study of regulatory T cells in long-lasting Graves disease. A single record per CDR3 protein comes from TCRdb applying MiXCR to the multiplex PCR reads. The sample lists some 470,000 distinct CDR3 sequences, about a fifth occurring once. The specimen comprised peripheral blood mononuclear cells (PBMCs), sampled when the disease was refractory, from a patient treated with antithyroid drugs. These receptors all stem from a female donor with Graves disease. Both conserved end residues are part of each CDR3. A D gene is named only where the DNA matches it firmly. The size of a clone is reported for some rows only, either as once, few or many, or as a class for expanded clones.

d_gene	j_gene	abundance	v_gene	CDR3aa	CDR3nt
.	TRBJ1-1	.	TRBV5-1	CASSLGELNTEAFF	TGCGCCAGCAGCTTGGGGGAGCTGAACACTGAAGCTTTCTTT
TRBD2	TRBJ2-5	few	TRBV9	CASSGRGGETQYF	TGTGCCAGCAGCGGCCGGGGGGGAGAGACCCAGTACTTC
.	TRBJ1-2	many	TRBV28	CASRPPQGFYGYTF	TGTGCCAGCAGGCCACCCCAGGGATTCTATGGCTACACCTTC
.	TRBJ2-2	many	TRBV11-2	CASSYYHLTGELFF	TGTGCCAGCAGCTACTACCACCTTACCGGGGAGCTGTTTTTT
.	TRBJ1-2	.	TRBV7-8	CASSLGGGVGYGYTF	TGTGCCAGCAGCTTAGGGGGGGGCGTAGGCTATGGCTACACCTTC
.	TRBJ2-2	.	TRBV11-2	CASRHIKQTDPTNTGELFF	TGTGCCAGCAGGCACATAAAGCAGACAGACCCAACGAACACCGGGGAGCTGTTTTTT
.	TRBJ2-7	.	TRBV7-9	CASSNKVSPFEQYF	TGTGCCAGCAGCAATAAGGTATCCCCATTCGAGCAGTACTTC
TRBD1	TRBJ1-2	many	TRBV12-5	CASGLEGTGLYGYTF	TGTGCTAGTGGTTTGGAAGGGACAGGGCTTTATGGCTACACCTTC
TRBD1	TRBJ1-5	.	TRBV18	CASSRTGPNQPQHF	TGTGCCAGCTCACGGACAGGGCCCAATCAGCCCCAGCATTTT
TRBD2	TRBJ2-7	many	TRBV20-1	CSATFASGYSYEQYF	TGCAGTGCCACCTTTGCTAGCGGGTACTCCTACGAGCAGTACTTC
TRBD2	TRBJ2-2	.	TRBV6-5	CASSYWSGGAPGELFF	TGTGCCAGCAGTTACTGGAGCGGGGGGGCCCCCGGGGAGCTGTTTTTT
.	TRBJ1-1	many	TRBV7-8	CASSLATPWNTEAFF	TGTGCCAGCAGCTTAGCGACCCCATGGAACACTGAAGCTTTCTTT
.	TRBJ2-5	few	TRBV15	CATSRERGQFAGETQYF	TGTGCCACCAGCAGAGAAAGGGGACAGTTTGCGGGGGAGACCCAGTACTTC
.	TRBJ2-1	many	TRBV15	CATSGVEGAFSYNEQFF	TGTGCCACCAGCGGGGTGGAGGGGGCCTTCTCCTACAATGAGCAGTTCTTC
.	TRBJ1-2	few	TRBV30	CAWTHEGQGDYGYTF	TGTGCCTGGACCCACGAAGGGCAGGGTGACTATGGCTACACCTTC
.	TRBJ2-3	.	TRBV6-1	CASEPDYNTDTQYF	TGTGCCAGCGAGCCGGACTACAACACAGATACGCAGTATTTT
.	TRBJ1-1	many	TRBV28	CASSLTQRNTEAFF	TGTGCCAGCAGTTTGACCCAGAGAAACACTGAAGCTTTCTTT
TRBD2	TRBJ2-4	.	TRBV27	CASSLGAKGGLAKNTQYF	TGTGCCAGCAGTTTAGGGGCCAAGGGAGGGCTAGCCAAAAACACTCAGTACTTC
.	TRBJ1-1	.	TRBV4-3	CASSQDSWGKAFF	TGCGCCAGCAGCCAAGATAGTTGGGGCAAAGCTTTCTTT
.	TRBJ2-6	many	TRBV5-1	CASSLDGPGANVLTF	TGTGCCAGCAGTTTAGACGGTCCTGGGGCCAACGTCCTGACTTTC
TRBD2	TRBJ2-1	.	TRBV19	CASRIIAGVYNEQFF	TGTGCCAGTAGGATCATAGCGGGTGTATACAATGAGCAGTTCTTC
.	TRBJ1-5	few	TRBV12-3/TRBV12-4	CASKPRNSNQPQHF	TGTGCCAGCAAACCGAGAAATAGCAATCAGCCCCAGCATTTT
.	TRBJ2-7	.	TRBV7-2	CASSRSPGNPYEQYF	TGTGCCAGCAGCAGGAGTCCGGGTAACCCCTACGAGCAGTACTTC
TRBD2	TRBJ2-5	.	TRBV30	CAWSGGTRETQYF	TGTGCCTGGAGTGGGGGGACTAGAGAGACCCAGTACTTC
TRBD1	TRBJ1-4	few	TRBV14	CASSPRGVEKLFF	TGTGCCAGCAGCCCCAGGGGGGTTGAAAAACTGTTTTTT
.	TRBJ1-1	many	TRBV2	CASRRLQGNTEAFF	TGTGCCAGCAGACGTCTCCAGGGAAACACTGAAGCTTTCTTT
.	TRBJ1-6	few	TRBV18	CASSPPYEYSPLHF	TGTGCCAGCTCACCACCCTACGAATATTCACCCCTCCACTTT
.	TRBJ1-2	many	TRBV7-9	CASSSSQEYTYF	TGTGCCAGCAGCTCATCACAGGAGTACACTTACTTC
.	TRBJ1-5	few	TRBV3-1	CASSRQSNQPQHF	TGTGCCAGCAGCCGACAGAGCAATCAGCCCCAGCATTTT
TRBD2	TRBJ2-7	few	TRBV20-1	CSARGAGGSSYEQYF	TGCAGTGCTAGAGGGGCGGGGGGGAGCTCCTACGAGCAGTACTTC
TRBD1	TRBJ1-1	many	TRBV19	CASSRGQGARAFF	TGTGCCAGTAGTCGGGGACAGGGGGCGAGAGCTTTCTTT
.	TRBJ1-4	many	TRBV7-8	CASSLANRQANEKLFF	TGTGCCAGCAGCTTAGCAAACCGGCAGGCTAATGAAAAACTGTTTTTT
TRBD2	TRBJ2-7	few	TRBV7-9	CASSLAPGGQYEQYF	TGTGCCAGCAGCTTAGCGCCGGGGGGGCAGTACGAGCAGTACTTC
.	TRBJ2-7	.	TRBV3-1	CASSGRGVNYEQYF	TGTGCCAGCAGCGGGCGAGGGGTTAACTACGAGCAGTACTTC
.	TRBJ2-6	many	TRBV6-2/TRBV6-3	CASSSQGLRGVLTF	TGTGCCAGCAGTTCCCAGGGCTTAAGGGGGGTCCTGACTTTC
.	TRBJ1-2	few	TRBV7-9	CASSPRGVGANYGYTF	TGTGCCAGCAGCCCGAGGGGGGTAGGAGCTAACTATGGCTACACCTTC
.	TRBJ1-2	few	TRBV12-3/TRBV12-4	CASSAVADGTNYGYTF	TGTGCCAGCAGTGCGGTTGCGGACGGAACTAACTATGGCTACACCTTC
TRBD2	TRBJ2-7	many	TRBV7-8	CASSHSTSGSSYEQYF	TGTGCCAGCAGCCACTCGACTAGCGGGAGCTCCTACGAGCAGTACTTC
.	TRBJ1-1	many	TRBV7-8	CASTPLGVLRGTEAFF	TGTGCCAGCACCCCCCTGGGGGTCCTAAGGGGCACTGAAGCTTTCTTT
TRBD2	TRBJ2-1	.	TRBV14	CASRESGGVNEQFF	TGTGCCAGCAGGGAGAGCGGGGGTGTGAATGAGCAGTTCTTC
TRBD2	TRBJ2-7	few	TRBV19	CASSIGFVETSGSYEQYF	TGTGCCAGTAGTATAGGCTTCGTGGAGACTAGCGGGAGCTACGAGCAGTACTTC
.	TRBJ1-1	many	TRBV6-2/TRBV6-3	CASSYSGSEAFF	TGTGCCAGCAGTTACTCAGGTTCTGAAGCTTTCTTT
.	TRBJ2-5	many	TRBV28	CASRRGVLETQYF	TGTGCCAGCAGACGTGGGGTCTTGGAGACCCAGTACTTC
TRBD2	TRBJ2-5	many	TRBV5-5	CASSAGGAGIQETQYF	TGTGCCAGCAGCGCGGGAGGTGCGGGGATACAAGAGACCCAGTACTTC
TRBD1	TRBJ1-2	.	TRBV9	CASSPGTGGHYGYTF	TGTGCCAGCAGCCCAGGGACAGGGGGCCACTATGGCTACACCTTC
TRBD2	TRBJ2-5	.	TRBV7-6	CASSVSGGSLETQYF	TGTGCCAGCAGCGTAAGCGGGGGAAGTTTAGAGACCCAGTACTTC